Shown below are 32 T cell receptor beta chains from a single sample sequenced in a study of tumor-infiltrating lymphocytes in oesophageal squamous cell carcinoma (dated by TCRdb to about 2016). The protocol used for the library was PCR. Data came from an Illumina HiSeq 2000. TCRdb applied fastp at Q25 and MiXCR to the public reads, then kept only in-frame beta chains. All rows with the same CDR3 protein become a single entry with the most common DNA and genes. This sample is represented by 20,000 to 25,000 distinct CDR3 sequences; about a third of them were singletons. The top ten constitute about 18% of the sample. Sequencing input: esophageal tumor tissue. These receptors originate from a female donor with esophageal squamous cell carcinoma.

To note about this clonotype: This may be a read error, as it is one base from a much larger clone. The chain uses TRBV5-4 and TRBJ2-1, with 15 bases lining up with TRBD2. The J call may be incorrect, as the DNA end agrees better with TRBJ2-7. The length of the CDR3 is 16 residues. CDR1 and CDR2 (germline): SGHNT, YYREEE (reference sequence). The chain's CDR3 is CASSLGTGLAGGEQYF. CDR3 DNA sequence: TGTGCCAGCAGCTTGGGAACGGGACTAGCGGGAGGTGAGCAGTACTTC.

The CDR3 sequence: CASSDSGTNEKLFF. DNA of the CDR3: TGTGCCAGCAGTGATTCGGGAACTAATGAAAAACTGTTTTTT. The chain joins TRBV2 to TRBJ1-4, with no clear D. Germline V lookup: CDR1 SNHLY, CDR2 FYNNEI. With 3 bases removed from V and 1 base from J, the gap between germline ends came to 6 bases. CDR3 length equals 14 residues.

The chain employs TRBV7-8 and TRBJ2-7; TRBD1 matches 10 bases. V shed 5 bases and J 9 bases; nucleotides not matched to a gene: 13. The CDR3 runs to 15 residues. Germline CDR1 SGHVS, CDR2 FQNEAQ. Here the CDR3 reads CASSGEGQGSYRQYF. The CDR3 nucleotides are TGTGCCAGCAGCGGGGAGGGACAGGGGTCTTATCGGCAGTACTTC.

By share, this clonotype counts as medium-sized. The chain joins TRBV7-9 to TRBJ2-5; 10 bases match TRBD1. From germline, CDR1 is SEHNR and CDR2 FQNEAQ (reference sequence). The CDR3 has 15 amino acids. V lost 5 bases to trimming and J lost 5 bases; unmatched junction nucleotides: 8. CDR3: CASSLGTGVRETQYF. The CDR3 coding sequence is TGTGCCAGCAGCCTCGGGACAGGGGTCAGGGAGACCCAGTACTTC.

This clonotype was seen at least ten times. The chain joins TRBV6-1 to TRBJ2-7; D remains unclear. The germline gives CDR1 MNHNS, CDR2 SASEGT. Trimming stripped 6 bases from V and 0 bases from J, with 9 bases between. The CDR3 is made up of 13 amino acids. CDR3 residues: CASRKGSSYEQYF. The CDR3, as DNA: TGTGCCAGCAGAAAGGGCAGCTCCTACGAGCAGTACTTC.

Relative to its sample, this clonotype is medium-sized. The V and J genes are TRBV6-1 and TRBJ2-7, with TRBD2 identical over 13 bases. The CDR3 covers 15 residues. In germline, CDR1 is MNHNS, CDR2 SASEGT. Trimming at V came to 7 bases and at J to 2 bases, leaving 5 bases not matched to a gene. The CDR3: CASTEGLAGAYEQYF. CDR3 nucleotide sequence: TGTGCCAGCACGGAAGGACTAGCGGGGGCCTACGAGCAGTACTTC.

This clonotype was seen ten or more times. V usage is TRBV10-3 and J usage is TRBJ2-6; D could derive from TRBD1 or TRBD2 (5 bases each). V was cut by 8 bases and J by 0 bases, with 14 bases left in between. CDR3 size: 16 residues. Germline CDR1 reads ENHRY; CDR2 reads SYGVKD. The CDR3 region has the DNA TGTGCCATCGCCCGGGACGCTGACTCTGGGGCCAACGTCCTGACTTTC. Encoded protein: CAIARDADSGANVLTF.

The V and J genes are TRBV7-8 and TRBJ2-5; 8 bases map to TRBD1. Trimming removed 6 bases from V and 1 base from J; junction bases left unmatched: 10. This CDR3 spans 16 amino acids. The germline V gene encodes CDR1 SGHVS and CDR2 FQNEAQ. CDR3 amino acids: CASSSPNQGAQETQYF. The DNA of the CDR3 is TGTGCCAGCAGTTCGCCGAACCAGGGGGCCCAAGAGACCCAGTACTTC.

This clonotype is categorized as medium-sized (0.01 to 0.1%). The chain employs TRBV5-1 and TRBJ2-7, with unresolved D. The germline V gene has CDR1 SGHRS and CDR2 YFSETQ. V was pared by 0 bases and J by 0 bases, with 10 bases between. CDR3 length: 15 residues. The chain's CDR3 is CASSLDTESSYEQYF. The CDR3 nucleotides read TGCGCCAGCAGCTTGGACACGGAGAGCTCCTACGAGCAGTACTTC.

This clonotype has at least ten counts. The V and J genes are TRBV19 and TRBJ1-1; 7 nucleotides line up with TRBD1. CDR1 is LNHDA, CDR2 SQIVND, per germline (reference sequence). The CDR3 runs 14 residues. The V and J ends lost 6 bases and 4 bases, in that order; junction bases with no gene match: 8. CDR3 DNA: TGTGCCAGTAGAAACAGGGGAGGGAGCACTGAAGCTTTCTTT. This gives the protein CASRNRGGSTEAFF.

This clonotype was found many times. The chain uses TRBV6-1 and TRBJ2-5, with D maybe TRBD2 (5 bases). This CDR3 comprises 14 residues. Germline lookup yields CDR1 MNHNS and CDR2 SASEGT. V gave up 6 bases and J gave up 5 bases, with 16 bases separating them. The CDR3 bases are TGTGCCAGCAGGCCGCCGGGAAGGGCGGAGACCCAGTACTTC. Translated: CASRPPGRAETQYF.

In its sample, this clonotype is medium-sized. The V gene is TRBV7-9, the J gene TRBJ2-2; a weak D match, TRBD1 (6 bases). The CDR3 loop spans 15 amino acids. V gave up 3 bases and J gave up 2 bases, with 10 bases separating them. Germline V gene lookup returns CDR1 SEHNR and CDR2 FQNEAQ (reference sequence). The CDR3 sequence: CASSFRTVNTGELFF. DNA of the CDR3: TGTGCCAGCAGCTTCAGGACAGTAAACACCGGGGAGCTGTTTTTT.

In its sample, this clonotype was seen many times. The J gene is TRBJ2-5, the V gene TRBV6-1; 7 nucleotides line up with TRBD2. There are 15 residues in the CDR3. CDR1 and CDR2 from the germline V gene are MNHNS and SASEGT. Germline trimming cut 2 bases from V and 5 bases from J; bases unmatched to any gene: 8. The CDR3 is CASSELTAGRETQYF. The CDR3 DNA follows: TGTGCCAGCAGTGAACTGACAGCCGGGAGGGAGACCCAGTACTTC.

Details on this clonotype: Given the absence of the conserved phenylalanine or tryptophan at the CDR3 end, a read error is likely. The DNA is left out, because the CDR3 cannot be placed on it with certainty; the CDR3 is given as TCRdb lists it. CDR3 amino acids: CASSSDNYGYTFGS. This rearrangement joins TRBV28 to TRBJ2-7. The CDR3 has 14 residues if both end residues are counted. The germline CDR1 and CDR2 sequences are MDHEN and SYDVKM.

Concerning this clonotype itself: No conserved phenylalanine or tryptophan ends this CDR3, so it is likely a read error. It is unclear where the CDR3 begins or ends on the DNA, so no DNA is shown, and the CDR3 is as TCRdb lists it. The gene calls are TRBV6-1 and TRBJ2-5. Per germline, CDR1 MNHNS and CDR2 SASEGT. The CDR3 has 15 residues if both end residues are counted. CDR3 region: CASSPDMMYGYTFGS.

V is TRBV7-2 and J is TRBJ2-1, with TRBD2 matching over 8 bases. V lost 5 bases and J lost 4; bases outside the gene matches: 10. The CDR3 totals 16 residues. Germline V gives CDR1 SGHTA, CDR2 FQGNSA. CDR3 bases: TGTGCCAGCAGCCCCATCACTAGCGGTAGTTACAATGAGCAGTTCTTC. Translating it yields CASSPITSGSYNEQFF.

This clonotype counts as medium-sized. The chain carries TRBV7-9 and TRBJ1-5; D might be TRBD1 (6 bases). The germline V gene has CDR1 SEHNR and CDR2 FQNEAQ (reference sequence). V dropped 3 bases and J dropped 3 bases, with 9 bases sitting between them. The CDR3 is 14 amino acids. Here the CDR3 reads CASSFGQTNQPQHF. The CDR3 nucleotides read TGTGCCAGCAGCTTCGGACAGACCAATCAGCCCCAGCATTTT.

This clonotype has a handful of counts. The V gene is TRBV9, the J gene TRBJ2-3; TRBD2 agrees at 7 bases. This CDR3 has 16 residues. V dropped 0 bases and J dropped 1; count of bases not matched to a gene: 5. CDR1 is SGDLS, CDR2 YYNGEE, per germline. CDR3 amino acids: CASSVEGGGRTDTQYF. The DNA for the CDR3 is TGTGCCAGCAGCGTAGAAGGCGGGGGTCGCACAGATACGCAGTATTTT.

This clonotype was detected ten times or more. This chain joins TRBV6-2 or TRBV6-3 and TRBJ2-5, with D possibly matching TRBD2 (6 bases). Trimming took off 2 bases at V and 2 bases at J, with 12 bases between the two ends. Germline CDR1 is MNHEY and CDR2 is SVGEGT. The CDR3 runs 15 residues. CDR3 coding DNA: TGTGCCAGCAGTTACCTTGGGCTAGCGCAAGAGACCCAGTACTTC. It specifies CASSYLGLAQETQYF.

The chain is built from TRBV7-2 and TRBJ1-5, with 7 bases aligning to TRBD1. Germline values: CDR1 SGHTA, CDR2 FQGNSA. The ends lost 2 bases at V and 6 bases at J; junction bases unmatched: 7. This CDR3 contains 15 residues. CDR3 in DNA: TGTGCCAGCAGCTTATCGGGACAGCAAGGTCAGCCCCAGCATTTT. Translating it yields CASSLSGQQGQPQHF.

Relative to its sample, this clonotype is medium-sized. The chain combines TRBV7-3 with TRBJ2-7; D gene ambiguous. The ends were cut back, 1 base at V and 3 bases at J, with 13 bases in the middle. The CDR3 runs to 15 residues. Germline lookup yields CDR1 SGHTA and CDR2 FQGTGA. Written as DNA, the CDR3 is TGTGCCAGCAGCTTAAGTGATGTAGGCGGCTACGAGCAGTACTTC. It codes for CASSLSDVGGYEQYF.

Ten or more counts support this clonotype. The chain uses TRBV28 and TRBJ1-6; tentative D call: TRBD1 (5 bases). Looked up from germline, CDR1 is MDHEN and CDR2 is SYDVKM. This CDR3 is 13 amino acids long. The V and J ends lost 6 bases and 7 bases respectively, with 10 bases between them. The DNA of the CDR3 is TGTGCCAGCAGGGGGGGACGGAATTCACCCCTCCACTTT. Translation gives CASRGGRNSPLHF.

In the case of this clonotype: The missing conserved phenylalanine or tryptophan at the end of this CDR3 makes a read error likely. Because the CDR3's place on the DNA is in doubt, the DNA is left out and the CDR3 is given as listed by TCRdb. The V and J genes are TRBV28 and TRBJ2-7; no DNA check was done on the table's D call, TRBD2. Germline lookup yields CDR1 MDHEN and CDR2 SYDVKM. The CDR3 is made up of 14 amino acids, end residues included. This CDR3 is CASSIRGYGYTFGS.

This clonotype was counted ten times or more. In this CDR3 the conserved last residue, phenylalanine or tryptophan, is missing, so a read error is likely. No DNA is shown, since the ends of the CDR3 on it are uncertain; the CDR3 is the one TCRdb lists. The chain links TRBV7-8 to TRBJ2-1; TRBD2, the table's D call, was not compared with the DNA. Looked up from germline, CDR1 is SGHVS and CDR2 is FQNEAQ. Including both end residues, the CDR3 is 15 amino acids long. This CDR3 is CASSINRNYGYTFGS.

This clonotype was picked up many times. The chain links TRBV5-6 to TRBJ2-3; weak D call: TRBD2 (5 bases). Deletions cut 1 base from V and 4 bases from J, with 22 bases between. The CDR3 is 18 residues long. The germline gives CDR1 SGHDT, CDR2 YYEEEE. The CDR3 loop reads CASSLSRIEASPPDTQYF. The DNA for the CDR3 is TGTGCCAGCAGCTTGTCCCGAATTGAGGCTAGCCCACCAGATACGCAGTATTTT.

This chain uses TRBV7-6 with TRBJ2-3; D is undetermined. This CDR3 contains 14 residues. Trimming removed 0 bases from V and 2 bases from J, with 6 bases in between. Germline CDR1 and CDR2: SGHVS and FNYEAQ. CDR3: CASSLAHTTDTQYF. The CDR3 bases are TGTGCCAGCAGCTTAGCGCACACCACAGATACGCAGTATTTT.

This chain uses TRBV7-2 with TRBJ2-1; 9 positions agree with TRBD2. This CDR3 has 18 amino acids. V gave up 4 bases and J gave up 2 bases; unmatched junction bases: 12. Germline V gene lookup returns CDR1 SGHTA and CDR2 FQGNSA. CDR3 bases: TGTGCCAGCAGCTCCTCCCTGCGACTAGCGGAGACCTACAATGAGCAGTTCTTC. It encodes CASSSSLRLAETYNEQFF. Variable domain in full (rest from reference TRBV7-2 and TRBJ2-1): GAGVSQSPSNKVTEKGKDVELRCDPISGHTALYWYRQSLGQGLEFLIYFQGNSAPDKSGLPSDRFSAERTGGSVSTLTIQRTQQEDSAVYLCASSSSLRLAETYNEQFFGPGTRLTVL.

The chain has TRBV6-5 and TRBJ2-3; no clear D. Between the trimmed V and J ends, which lost 5 bases and 2 bases, there was a span of 2 bases. The CDR3 contains 11 residues. The germline gives CDR1 MNHEY, CDR2 SVGAGI. The CDR3 sequence: CASSITDTQYF. The CDR3 DNA sequence: TGTGCCAGCAGTATCACAGATACGCAGTATTTT.

The chain links TRBV7-8 to TRBJ2-2, with 16 bases aligning to TRBD2. The germline V gene has CDR1 SGHVS and CDR2 FQNEAQ. The trim removed 10 bases at V and 5 bases at J, leaving 13 bases unmatched. The CDR3 totals 18 residues. Written as DNA, the CDR3 is TGTGCCATCCCAGGGGGACTAGCGGGGGGGCCGTATACCGGGGAGCTGTTTTTT. Translation: CAIPGGLAGGPYTGELFF.

The table lists this clonotype with many counts. The rearrangement uses TRBV5-6 and TRBJ2-1; 10 bases are shared with TRBD1. The CDR3 length is 15 residues. The germline gives CDR1 SGHDT, CDR2 YYEEEE. V dropped 4 bases and J dropped 4; count of bases not matched to a gene: 5. CDR3 residues: CASSQPGQGYNEQFF. In DNA, the CDR3 is TGTGCCAGCAGCCAACCGGGACAGGGGTACAATGAGCAGTTCTTC. Variable domain in full (rest from reference TRBV5-6 and TRBJ2-1): DAGVTQSPTHLIKTRGQQVTLRCSPKSGHDTVSWYQQALGQGPQFIFQYYEEEERQRGNFPDRFSGHQFPNYSSELNVNALLLGDSALYLCASSQPGQGYNEQFFGPGTRLTVL.

This clonotype was seen many times. The chain recombines TRBV6-1 with TRBJ2-7, with 7 positions matching TRBD1. Germline V gene sequence: CDR1 MNHNS, CDR2 SASEGT. Germline trimming cut 6 bases from V and 2 bases from J; bases unmatched to any gene: 4. The length of the CDR3 is 13 residues. CDR3 DNA: TGTGCCAGCAGCAGACAGGGAACCTACGAGCAGTACTTC. Its protein product is CASSRQGTYEQYF.

The rearrangement uses TRBV6-1 and TRBJ2-7; 12 nucleotides line up with TRBD2. The CDR3 is made up of 15 amino acids. The V gene end was trimmed by 6 bases and the J gene end by 5 bases; junction bases not matched to a gene: 8. Germline V gives CDR1 MNHNS, CDR2 SASEGT. In DNA form, the CDR3 reads TGTGCCAGCAGGGGAAGACTAGCGGGAGTCCACGAGCAGTACTTC. This sequence encodes CASRGRLAGVHEQYF.